This entry features one T cell receptor beta chain sequence. The CDR3 is 16 amino acids. The germline V and J ends were trimmed by 7 bases and 2 bases, with 20 bases remaining between them. From germline, CDR1 is LNHDA and CDR2 SQIVND (reference sequence). The sample belongs to a study of blood T cell repertoires in COVID-19. Study overall: The origin of the acute and convalescent COVID-19 samples was the United States, Italy and Spain. Nucleic acid was either cDNA or gDNA, and it came from T cells, B-cell-depleted T cells, or PBMCs.

Authors' processing steps: Using reference gene primer amplification, nucleated cell counts were estimated. The data were produced by immunoSEQ multiplex PCR, yet TCRdb's version contains in-frame clones alone and is incomplete. V and J calls plus clone size are reproduced from that table; the DNA served to infer D and trimming. The sample has 100,000 or so clones; around 85% are singletons. The TCR sequence derives from a woman in her seventies with active or convalescent COVID-19. The gene calls are TRBV19 and TRBJ1-1; the D is unclear. Sequencing was done on a sample of peripheral blood. CDR3 nucleotides: TGTGCCAGTACCCACCCGGGTCGGGATTTCAACACTGAAGCTTTCTTT. Amino acids: CASTHPGRDFNTEAFF.